One sample yielded the 11 T cell receptor beta chains listed below, sequenced in a study of beta chain features in type 1 diabetes. General study findings and limits: In all four CD4+ subsets, TCRB CDR3 length was significantly, moderately reduced in type 1 diabetes.

Their specific antigens are unknown. The investigators reverse transcribed all of the isolated RNA, so they sequenced expressed TCRB transcripts. Data came from immunoSEQ multiplex PCR; TCRdb stores just in-frame clones and leaves some out. Of about 23,000 clones listed, 50% to 60% are singletons. The sample comprised stem cell memory CD4+ T cells from blood. The receptors come from a man younger than 35 with type 1 diabetes.

The genes are TRBV6-6 and TRBJ2-1; D remains ambiguous. Germline CDR1 MNHNY, CDR2 SVGAGI (reference sequence). Trimming took off 1 base at V and 4 bases at J, with 8 bases between the two ends. There are 14 residues in the CDR3. The CDR3 reads CASSYYGGYNEQFF. The CDR3 DNA follows: TGTGCCAGCAGTTACTACGGCGGATACAATGAGCAGTTCTTC.

The chain carries TRBV6-5 and TRBJ1-2; 7 nucleotides align to TRBD1. CDR3 length equals 14 residues. The germline CDR1 and CDR2 sequences are MNHEY and SVGAGI. V trimming: 5 bases; J trimming: 4 bases; junction bases outside the gene matches: 7. The CDR3, as DNA: TGTGCCAGCAGTGAAGAGGGGGCAGGCTATGGCTACACCTTC. It yields the protein CASSEEGAGYGYTF.

The V gene is TRBV4-1, the J gene TRBJ2-7; weak D call: TRBD1 (6 bases). The CDR3 length is 15 residues. Germline CDR1 and CDR2: MGHRA and YSYEKL. The V end was cut by 4 bases, the J end by 0 bases, with 13 bases between. Written as DNA, the CDR3 is TGCGCCAGCAGCCGGGGAGACAGGAGCTCCTACGAGCAGTACTTC. Amino acid sequence: CASSRGDRSSYEQYF.

The chain has TRBV7-9 and TRBJ1-5; D is unresolved. The germline V gene encodes CDR1 SEHNR and CDR2 FQNEAQ (reference sequence). This CDR3 comprises 16 residues. Trimming took off 4 bases at V and 3 bases at J, with 16 bases between the two ends. CDR3 bases: TGTGCCAGCAGCTCAGGTGTCACAGCGGACAATCAGCCCCAGCATTTT. Its translation is CASSSGVTADNQPQHF.

The V gene is TRBV27, the J gene TRBJ2-6; a possible D gene is TRBD2 (6 bases). Germline assignment: CDR1 MNHEY and CDR2 SMNVEV (reference sequence). Trimming stripped 5 bases from V and 0 bases from J, with 14 bases between. The CDR3 spans 17 residues. DNA for the CDR3: TGTGCCAGCAGTCCCACTGGGACTGACTCTGGGGCCAACGTCCTGACTTTC. It translates to CASSPTGTDSGANVLTF.

This chain connects TRBV5-1 to TRBJ2-3, with 9 bases aligning to TRBD2. The length of the CDR3 is 16 residues. V dropped 1 base and J dropped 2; count of bases not matched to a gene: 5. CDR1 and CDR2 (germline): SGHRS, YFSETQ. The CDR3 is CASSLIAGGVTDTQYF. DNA for the CDR3: TGCGCCAGCAGCTTGATCGCGGGGGGGGTCACAGATACGCAGTATTTT.

This clone is a singleton in its sample. J is TRBJ2-7 and V is TRBV6-6; perhaps TRBD1 as D (6 bases). Per the germline V gene, CDR1 is MNHNY and CDR2 is SVGAGI (reference sequence). CDR3 length: 16 amino acids. V was shortened by 2 bases and J by 4 bases, with 18 bases between the two germline ends. CDR3 loop: CASSYTDLRGGYEQYF. CDR3 sequence (DNA): TGTGCCAGCAGTTACACAGACCTCAGGGGTGGGTACGAGCAGTACTTC.

The chain employs TRBV7-9 and TRBJ2-3, with TRBD1 identical over 11 bases. The germline CDR1 and CDR2 sequences are SEHNR and FQNEAQ (reference sequence). This CDR3 spans 17 amino acids. With V trimmed by 8 bases and J by 5 bases, 15 bases remained unmatched. The CDR3 loop reads CASLRGTGGISVDTQYF. CDR3 coding DNA: TGTGCCAGCCTTCGTGGGACAGGGGGAATTTCGGTAGATACGCAGTATTTT.

This chain links TRBV5-1 with TRBJ2-6; D uncertain. Trimming removed 0 bases from V and 0 bases from J, with 7 bases in between. The length of the CDR3 is 16 residues. The germline V gene has CDR1 SGHRS and CDR2 YFSETQ. CDR3 region: CASSLDSSSGANVLTF. The CDR3 coding sequence is TGCGCCAGCAGCTTGGACAGTTCCTCTGGGGCCAACGTCCTGACTTTC. The whole variable domain, remainder taken from reference TRBV5-1 and TRBJ2-6, is KAGVTQTPRYLIKTRGQQVTLSCSPISGHRSVSWYQQTPGQGLQFLFEYFSETQRNKGNFPGRFSGRQFSNSRSEMNVSTLELGDSALYLCASSLDSSSGANVLTFGAGSRLTVL.

The CDR3 protein is CASSLYRGGSYNEQFF. CDR3 DNA sequence: TGTGCCAGCAGCTTATATCGAGGTGGCTCTTACAATGAGCAGTTCTTC. The V and J genes are TRBV11-2 and TRBJ2-1; D uncertain. With 2 bases removed from V and 4 bases from J, the gap between germline ends came to 15 bases. Germline assignment: CDR1 SGHAT and CDR2 FQNNGV. The CDR3 is 16 residues long.

The chain carries TRBV5-6 and TRBJ2-1; D might be TRBD2 (7 bases). This CDR3 contains 14 residues. Trimming took 2 bases from V and 5 from J, leaving 11 bases between them. Germline CDR1 reads SGHDT; CDR2 reads YYEEEE. CDR3 DNA: TGTGCCAGCAGCTTTGGGGGGGCGGACAATGAGCAGTTCTTC. Protein: CASSFGGADNEQFF.